A selection of T cell receptor beta chains follows, all from one sample in a study of tumor-infiltrating lymphocytes in oesophageal squamous cell carcinoma. TCRdb reprocessed the PCR reads with MiXCR, giving one entry per CDR3 protein. The repertoire holds about 15,000 distinct CDR3 sequences, with roughly half as singletons. Sequencing was done on a sample of blood. The receptors stem from a male donor with esophageal squamous cell carcinoma. The CDR3 runs from the conserved cysteine through the conserved F or W. The D gene is left open where the match is weak. Clone size is shown for a subset of rows, as once, few, many or a class of expanded clone.

CDR3 DNA: TGTGCCAGCAGCTTAGGTCCGTTCTTC
CDR3 protein: CASSLGPFF
clone size: -
V gene: TRBV7-3
J gene: TRBJ2-3
D gene: -

CDR3 DNA: TGTGCCAGCACCCCTAGCGGGAGAGTCTACAATGAGCAGTTCTTC
CDR3 protein: CASTPSGRVYNEQFF
clone size: -
V gene: TRBV6-1
J gene: TRBJ2-1
D gene: TRBD2

CDR3 DNA: TGTGCCACCTCTAGCGGATTTTTTTCCAATGAGCAGTTCTTC
CDR3 protein: CATSSGFFSNEQFF
clone size: -
V gene: TRBV6-4
J gene: TRBJ2-1
D gene: TRBD2

CDR3 DNA: TGTGCCAGCAGTTTCCCAGGGGACGAGCAGTACTTC
CDR3 protein: CASSFPGDEQYF
clone size: -
V gene: TRBV12-3/TRBV12-4
J gene: TRBJ2-7
D gene: -

CDR3 DNA: TGTGCCAGCAGCTTAGTTCGGGTCGACGAGCAGTACTTC
CDR3 protein: CASSLVRVDEQYF
clone size: few
V gene: TRBV7-2
J gene: TRBJ2-7
D gene: -

CDR3 DNA: TGTGCCAGCAGTCCCGGGACAGGGGGCACGAATGAGCAGTTCTTC
CDR3 protein: CASSPGTGGTNEQFF
clone size: once
V gene: TRBV6-1
J gene: TRBJ2-1
D gene: TRBD1

CDR3 DNA: TGTGCCAGCAGTGACGGACAGGGCTATACGCAGTATTTT
CDR3 protein: CASSDGQGYTQYF
clone size: -
V gene: TRBV6-4
J gene: TRBJ2-3
D gene: TRBD1

CDR3 DNA: TGTGCCAGCAGAAGAAGTTACCTTGGACAGGGCTCCTACAATGAGCAGTTCTTC
CDR3 protein: CASRRSYLGQGSYNEQFF
clone size: many
V gene: TRBV27
J gene: TRBJ2-1
D gene: TRBD1

CDR3 DNA: TGTGCCAGCAGCCCCCTGACTAGCGAAAAGCTGTACTTC
CDR3 protein: CASSPLTSEKLYF
clone size: once
V gene: TRBV6-1
J gene: TRBJ2-7
D gene: TRBD2

CDR3 DNA: TGCGCCAGCAGCTTGGACCCGACAGATGCCTATGGCTACACCTTC
CDR3 protein: CASSLDPTDAYGYTF
clone size: -
V gene: TRBV5-1
J gene: TRBJ1-2
D gene: -

CDR3 DNA: TGTGCCAGCAGCTTAGGGACAGGGGTCGGGGCCTACAATGAGCAGTTCTTC
CDR3 protein: CASSLGTGVGAYNEQFF
clone size: -
V gene: TRBV7-2
J gene: TRBJ2-1
D gene: TRBD1

CDR3 DNA: TGTGCCAGCAGCTCGGGACAGGGAAGGGTAGATACGCAGTACTTC
CDR3 protein: CASSSGQGRVDTQYF
clone size: once
V gene: TRBV7-2
J gene: TRBJ2-7
D gene: TRBD1

CDR3 DNA: TGTGCCAGCAGCCTCAGCGGGAGCGAGCAGTACTTC
CDR3 protein: CASSLSGSEQYF
clone size: once
V gene: TRBV7-8
J gene: TRBJ2-7
D gene: TRBD2

CDR3 DNA: TGTGCCAGCAGCTTATCTAGCGGGGGCCTGGGCATTCAGTACTTC
CDR3 protein: CASSLSSGGLGIQYF
clone size: -
V gene: TRBV7-6
J gene: TRBJ2-4
D gene: TRBD2

CDR3 DNA: TGCGCCAGCAGCAACAGCGGGAGCTCCTACAATGAGCAGTACTTC
CDR3 protein: CASSNSGSSYNEQYF
clone size: -
V gene: TRBV5-1
J gene: TRBJ2-7
D gene: TRBD2

CDR3 DNA: TGTGCCAGCAGCTTGCGGACGGCTTACAGAGGGGGGCAACTGTTTTTT
CDR3 protein: CASSLRTAYRGGQLFF
clone size: many
V gene: TRBV5-7
J gene: TRBJ1-4
D gene: -

CDR3 DNA: TGTGCCAGCACCCCGGACGGACAAGAGACCCAGTACTTC
CDR3 protein: CASTPDGQETQYF
clone size: medium-sized
V gene: TRBV12-3/TRBV12-4
J gene: TRBJ2-5
D gene: -

CDR3 DNA: TGTGCCAGCAGTTACCCATGGACAAATGAGCAGTTCTTC
CDR3 protein: CASSYPWTNEQFF
clone size: few
V gene: TRBV6-1
J gene: TRBJ2-1
D gene: -

CDR3 DNA: TGTGCCAGCAGCCAAGAAGGCGACGGGACAGGGGGCTACACCTTC
CDR3 protein: CASSQEGDGTGGYTF
clone size: many
V gene: TRBV4-2
J gene: TRBJ1-2
D gene: TRBD1

CDR3 DNA: TGTGCTAGCAGCTTATTTTTTGCAGGGGAAAATGAGCAGTTCTTC
CDR3 protein: CASSLFFAGENEQFF
clone size: few
V gene: TRBV7-6
J gene: TRBJ2-1
D gene: -

CDR3 DNA: TGTGCCAGCAGCTTCACTAGCGGTCTAAGCTCCTACAATGAGCAGTTCTTC
CDR3 protein: CASSFTSGLSSYNEQFF
clone size: large
V gene: TRBV7-2
J gene: TRBJ2-1
D gene: TRBD2

CDR3 DNA: TGCGCCAGCAGCCAAGGGCCGTCTGAAGCTTTCTTT
CDR3 protein: CASSQGPSEAFF
clone size: few
V gene: TRBV4-1
J gene: TRBJ1-1
D gene: -

CDR3 DNA: TGTGCCAGCAGCTCCCACAGTACTCCTAGCACAGATACGCAGTATTTT
CDR3 protein: CASSSHSTPSTDTQYF
clone size: medium-sized
V gene: TRBV7-9
J gene: TRBJ2-3
D gene: -

CDR3 DNA: TGTGCCAGCACTCTCGTAGACAGGGATGGTGAGCAGTACTTC
CDR3 protein: CASTLVDRDGEQYF
clone size: -
V gene: TRBV2
J gene: TRBJ2-7
D gene: TRBD1

CDR3 DNA: TGTGCCAGCAGAGAGGGGTGGGGCGGGGAGCTGTTTTTT
CDR3 protein: CASREGWGGELFF
clone size: -
V gene: TRBV28
J gene: TRBJ2-2
D gene: -

CDR3 DNA: TGTGCCAGCAGTCCACTTGGACAGGGAAGAGGGACCCAGTACTTC
CDR3 protein: CASSPLGQGRGTQYF
clone size: -
V gene: TRBV12-3/TRBV12-4
J gene: TRBJ2-5
D gene: TRBD1

CDR3 DNA: TGTGCCAGTAGTTTTCTACAGGGGGCGGATCAGCCCCAGCATTTT
CDR3 protein: CASSFLQGADQPQHF
clone size: few
V gene: TRBV19
J gene: TRBJ1-5
D gene: TRBD1

CDR3 DNA: TGTGCCAGCAGCTTAGAGGAGCGGGGAGCTTTCTTT
CDR3 protein: CASSLEERGAFF
clone size: -
V gene: TRBV7-6
J gene: TRBJ1-1
D gene: -

CDR3 DNA: TGTGCCAGCAGCTCAGCCGGGGGTCTGGGGCAGTACTTC
CDR3 protein: CASSSAGGLGQYF
clone size: once
V gene: TRBV7-2
J gene: TRBJ2-7
D gene: -

CDR3 DNA: TGTGCCAGCAGAGTACAGGGCTCTGGGGCCAACGTCCTGACTTTC
CDR3 protein: CASRVQGSGANVLTF
clone size: -
V gene: TRBV6-6
J gene: TRBJ2-6
D gene: -

CDR3 DNA: TGTGCCAGCAGCAACCCGGACAGGGCGTTCACAGATACGCAGTATTTT
CDR3 protein: CASSNPDRAFTDTQYF
clone size: many
V gene: TRBV12-3/TRBV12-4
J gene: TRBJ2-3
D gene: TRBD1

CDR3 DNA: TGTGCCAGCAGCTTAGAACAGGGGCCCTACGAGCAGTACTTC
CDR3 protein: CASSLEQGPYEQYF
clone size: few
V gene: TRBV7-2
J gene: TRBJ2-7
D gene: TRBD1

CDR3 DNA: TGTGCCAGCAGTCTTAGGGGTGCCGAGCAGTTCTTC
CDR3 protein: CASSLRGAEQFF
clone size: -
V gene: TRBV7-4
J gene: TRBJ2-1
D gene: -

CDR3 DNA: TGTGCCAGCAGCCAGCGGCCAGATACGCAGTATTTT
CDR3 protein: CASSQRPDTQYF
clone size: -
V gene: TRBV7-4
J gene: TRBJ2-3
D gene: -

CDR3 DNA: TGTGCCAGCAGTGAATGGACCGGGGGCACAGATACGCAGTATTTT
CDR3 protein: CASSEWTGGTDTQYF
clone size: -
V gene: TRBV6-1
J gene: TRBJ2-3
D gene: -

CDR3 DNA: TGTGCCAGCAGCCTCGACAGGGAATACGAGCAGTACTTC
CDR3 protein: CASSLDREYEQYF
clone size: -
V gene: TRBV14
J gene: TRBJ2-7
D gene: TRBD1

CDR3 DNA: TGCGCCAGCAGCCAAGATTACCTAGCGGGGTCACAAGAGACCCAGTACTTC
CDR3 protein: CASSQDYLAGSQETQYF
clone size: few
V gene: TRBV4-1
J gene: TRBJ2-5
D gene: TRBD2

CDR3 DNA: TGCGCCAGCAGCTTGGGTTCTAGCGGGAGGGCCGGTTCAGATGAGCAGTTCTTC
CDR3 protein: CASSLGSSGRAGSDEQFF
clone size: many
V gene: TRBV5-1
J gene: TRBJ2-1
D gene: TRBD2

CDR3 DNA: TGTGCCAGCAGTGATTGGACAGGAACCTTTGGCTACACCTTC
CDR3 protein: CASSDWTGTFGYTF
clone size: -
V gene: TRBV25-1
J gene: TRBJ1-2
D gene: TRBD1

CDR3 DNA: TGTGCTAGCAGCTTAGAATCGGGGGAGCCCTACAATGAGCAGTTCTTC
CDR3 protein: CASSLESGEPYNEQFF
clone size: few
V gene: TRBV7-6
J gene: TRBJ2-1
D gene: -

CDR3 DNA: TGTGCCAGCAGCTTAGTTGGTCCTAGCCCAGGCCAAGAGACCCAGTACTTC
CDR3 protein: CASSLVGPSPGQETQYF
clone size: few
V gene: TRBV7-6
J gene: TRBJ2-5
D gene: -

CDR3 DNA: TGTGCCAGCAGCTTCGGGCTCCAAGAGACCCAGTACTTC
CDR3 protein: CASSFGLQETQYF
clone size: many
V gene: TRBV7-6
J gene: TRBJ2-5
D gene: -

CDR3 DNA: TGCGCCAGCAGCTTGGATTCGTGGTTTAGGCGGGACGATGATAACTATGGCTACACCTTC
CDR3 protein: CASSLDSWFRRDDDNYGYTF
clone size: few
V gene: TRBV5-1
J gene: TRBJ1-2
D gene: -

CDR3 DNA: TGTGCCAGCAGGTTTCGACTAGCGGGAGGTCAAGAGACCCAGTACTTC
CDR3 protein: CASRFRLAGGQETQYF
clone size: many
V gene: TRBV27
J gene: TRBJ2-5
D gene: TRBD2

CDR3 DNA: TGTGCCAGCAGCTTTGCTCTCTCTGGGGCCAACGTCCTGACTTTC
CDR3 protein: CASSFALSGANVLTF
clone size: few
V gene: TRBV7-2
J gene: TRBJ2-6
D gene: -